The 17 T cell receptor beta chains given below trace back to one sample, sequenced in a study of tumor-infiltrating lymphocytes in oesophageal squamous cell carcinoma. TCRdb ran MiXCR on the PCR reads and lists one entry per CDR3 protein. Among about 22,000 distinct CDR3 sequences, 34% were seen once, and the ten largest hold about a fifth. Sequenced: esophageal tumor tissue. The receptors derive from a female donor with esophageal squamous cell carcinoma.

There are many counts of this clonotype. The chain has TRBV5-4 and TRBJ1-2; D is undetermined. Trimming took 0 bases from V and 3 from J, leaving 9 bases between them. This CDR3 is 14 amino acids long. The germline gives CDR1 SGHNT, CDR2 YYREEE (reference sequence). CDR3 in amino acids: CASSLEVNDYGYTF. CDR3 nucleotides: TGTGCCAGCAGCTTGGAAGTGAACGACTATGGCTACACCTTC.

Turning to this clonotype: A read error may explain this, as a much larger clone is one base away. Here the CDR3 DNA reads TGTGCCAGCGTCACCGGCTCCTCCTACGAGCAGTTCTTC. Its translation: CASVTGSSYEQFF. The rearrangement uses TRBV18 and TRBJ2-6, with unresolved D. The assigned J gene may be wrong: the sequence end matches TRBJ2-1 better. CDR3 length equals 13 residues. The germline CDR1 and CDR2 sequences are KGHSH and LQKENI.

Regarding this clonotype: This could be a read error, since a much larger clone is one nucleotide away. The chain has TRBV7-3 and TRBJ2-1; TRBD2 might be the D (6 bases). The end of the DNA fits TRBJ2-7 better, so the J call may be wrong. The CDR3 contains 15 residues. From germline, CDR1 is SGHTA and CDR2 FQGTGA. CDR3 in DNA: TGTGCCAGCAGCCCGATGGGACGGGAGTACAATGAGCAGTACTTC. It encodes CASSPMGREYNEQYF.

This clonotype is classed as medium-sized. The chain recombines TRBV10-2 with TRBJ2-7; 7 nucleotides match TRBD2. The CDR3 covers 14 residues. The V segment lost 3 bases and the J segment 2 bases; nucleotides outside the gene matches: 4. Germline CDR1 reads WSHSY; CDR2 reads SAAADI. Here the CDR3 reads CASSDSGTAYEQYF. As DNA, the CDR3 is TGCGCCAGCAGTGACAGCGGGACCGCCTACGAGCAGTACTTC.

Concerning this clonotype itself: No DNA is shown, since the ends of the CDR3 on it are uncertain; the CDR3 is the one TCRdb lists. The chain employs TRBV28 and TRBJ2-6; the DNA was not compared with TRBD1, the D call given in the table. CDR1 and CDR2 (germline): MDHEN, SYDVKM. The CDR3 spans 17 residues, counting both ends. The CDR3 sequence is CAQLIGDRGWTDPVLRF.

This clonotype occurred many times. This rearrangement joins TRBV14 to TRBJ1-1; D is possibly TRBD1 (5 bases). Germline assignment: CDR1 SGHDN and CDR2 FVKESK. Between the trimmed V and J ends, which lost 4 bases and 5 bases, there was a span of 14 bases. This CDR3 contains 14 residues. The CDR3 reads CASSPQGRWTEAFF. CDR3 sequence (DNA): TGTGCCAGCAGCCCCCAGGGACGGTGGACTGAAGCTTTCTTT.

V and J are TRBV7-9 and TRBJ2-1; 7 positions match TRBD2. The CDR3 covers 19 residues. Germline CDR1 is SEHNR and CDR2 is FQNEAQ (reference sequence). Germline trimming cut 3 bases from V and 2 bases from J; bases unmatched to any gene: 16. This CDR3 is CASSFDGLWAGEPYNEQFF. For the CDR3, the DNA is TGTGCCAGCAGCTTCGACGGCCTCTGGGCGGGAGAACCCTACAATGAGCAGTTCTTC.

This clonotype came up many times. This chain links TRBV5-1 with TRBJ2-5; D unresolved. The CDR3 totals 15 residues. Germline V gives CDR1 SGHRS, CDR2 YFSETQ. Trimming stripped 5 bases from V and 4 bases from J, with 18 bases between. Here the CDR3 reads CASRDYLESSETQYF. In nucleotides, the CDR3 is TGCGCCAGCAGAGATTACCTTGAGTCCTCAGAGACCCAGTACTTC.

Only a few counts were recorded for this clonotype. The genes are TRBV7-3 and TRBJ1-1; TRBD1 is a possible D gene (5 bases). The V gene lost 2 bases and the J gene lost 1 base, with 11 bases spanning the gap. Germline V CDR1 and CDR2: SGHTA, FQGTGA. The CDR3 is made up of 15 amino acids. The CDR3 protein is CASSLWGGGNTEAFF. CDR3 sequence (DNA): TGTGCCAGCAGCTTATGGGGGGGTGGGAACACTGAAGCTTTCTTT. Using reference TRBV7-3 and TRBJ1-1 for the parts outside the CDR3, the full variable domain is GAGVSQTPSNKVTEKGKYVELRCDPISGHTALYWYRQSLGQGPEFLIYFQGTGAADDSGLPNDRFFAVRPEGSVSTLKIQRTERGDSAVYLCASSLWGGGNTEAFFGQGTRLTVV.

In its sample, this clonotype is medium-sized (0.01 to 0.1%). The V and J genes are TRBV6-1 and TRBJ2-1, with TRBD1 as a possible D gene (5 bases). The CDR3 consists of 14 residues. V was trimmed by 6 bases and J by 0 bases, leaving 9 bases between them. Per germline, CDR1 MNHNS and CDR2 SASEGT. The CDR3, as DNA: TGTGCCAGCAGCCTCGACAGCTCCTACAATGAGCAGTTCTTC. Amino acids: CASSLDSSYNEQFF.

The V and J genes are TRBV7-2 and TRBJ2-5, with 9 positions matching TRBD1. The J call is uncertain, as TRBJ2-1 better fits the DNA end. The germline V gene encodes CDR1 SGHTA and CDR2 FQGNSA. This CDR3 is 16 amino acids long. For the CDR3, the DNA is TGTGCCAGCAGCTTAGGGCGGGACAGGGCTTTGGATGAGCAGTTCTTC. Its translation is CASSLGRDRALDEQFF.

The J gene is TRBJ2-3, the V gene TRBV7-3, with D hard to call. CDR1 is SGHTA, CDR2 FQGTGA, per germline. V gave up 4 bases and J gave up 6 bases, with 11 bases separating them. This CDR3 comprises 13 residues. The CDR3 region is CASSCKQWDTQYF. DNA for the CDR3: TGTGCCAGCAGCTGCAAGCAGTGGGATACGCAGTATTTT.

This clonotype occurred many times. The chain joins TRBV7-3 to TRBJ2-7; a weak D match, TRBD1 (6 bases). CDR3 length: 12 amino acids. Germline CDR1 SGHTA, CDR2 FQGTGA. The ends were cut back, 2 bases at V and 7 bases at J, with 9 bases in the middle. Here the CDR3 DNA reads TGTGCCAGCAGCTTAGGGGACAATGAGCAGTACTTC. It codes for CASSLGDNEQYF.

The chain recombines TRBV7-3 with TRBJ2-5; 8 bases align to TRBD1. The DNA end is more similar to TRBJ2-1, so the J call may be wrong. The germline V gene encodes CDR1 SGHTA and CDR2 FQGTGA. The CDR3 consists of 16 residues. CDR3 nucleotides: TGTGCCAGCAGCTTGACAGGGGTAGGCTTTTACAATGAGCAGTTCTTC. Translation gives CASSLTGVGFYNEQFF.

This clonotype has at least ten counts. CDR3 in amino acids: CASKDAGRYNQPQHF. The CDR3 nucleotides are TGTGCCAGCAAGGATGCGGGACGGTACAATCAGCCCCAGCATTTT. The rearrangement links TRBV28 to TRBJ1-5; TRBD1 might be the D (5 bases). Per the germline V gene, CDR1 is MDHEN and CDR2 is SYDVKM. The V and J ends lost 7 bases and 3 bases respectively, with 16 bases between them. The CDR3 loop spans 15 amino acids.

CDR3 residues: CASSLRGPYEQYF. CDR3 bases: TGTGCCAGCAGCTTAAGGGGGCCCTACGAGCAGTACTTC. The rearrangement links TRBV7-3 to TRBJ2-7, with a weak D call TRBD1 (6 bases). The V gene lost 1 base and the J gene lost 2 bases, with 6 bases spanning the gap. CDR1 is SGHTA and CDR2 is FQGTGA in the germline V gene. The CDR3 is 13 residues long.

This clonotype was counted ten times or more. V is TRBV6-2 or TRBV6-3 and J is TRBJ1-4; D may be TRBD1 (6 bases). Per the germline V gene, CDR1 is MNHEY and CDR2 is SVGEGT. Trimming pared 10 bases from V and 7 bases from J, leaving 13 bases between. This CDR3 region has 12 residues. Here the CDR3 reads CATRGGPEKLFF. In DNA, the CDR3 is TGTGCCACCAGAGGGGGACCTGAAAAACTGTTTTTT.